This T cell receptor beta chain was observed in a study of cytomegalovirus exposure and HLA in healthy donors. Across the whole study: Among the 398 genotyped donors, around 85% were placed in the Caucasian-associated ancestry cluster. Study findings and constraints: Cytomegalovirus status was reportedly diagnosed by the classifier with high sensitivity and specificity. Later on, an analysis tied approximately 17,000 TCR beta sequences to HLA alleles at 0.05 false discovery rate.

As concerns this clone: Antigen unknown.

The PCR contained 60 Vbeta and 13 Jbeta primers. Clones were sequenced by immunoSEQ multiplex PCR, and TCRdb holds only the in-frame ones, with some missing. The sample includes almost 95,000 clones, about two thirds of them seen just once. V shed 5 bases and J shed 2 bases, with 12 bases lying between them. Germline-derived CDR1 and CDR2 are SQVTM and ANQGSEA. The length of the CDR3 is 13 residues. The chain is built from TRBV29-1 and TRBJ1-1; possibly TRBD1 for D (5 bases). The source is a man over 45 in good health and CMV-seronegative. The sample comprised PBMCs. The CDR3, as DNA: TGCAGCGTTTTTTGGACACTTAACACTGAAGCTTTCTTT. Its translation: CSVFWTLNTEAFF.